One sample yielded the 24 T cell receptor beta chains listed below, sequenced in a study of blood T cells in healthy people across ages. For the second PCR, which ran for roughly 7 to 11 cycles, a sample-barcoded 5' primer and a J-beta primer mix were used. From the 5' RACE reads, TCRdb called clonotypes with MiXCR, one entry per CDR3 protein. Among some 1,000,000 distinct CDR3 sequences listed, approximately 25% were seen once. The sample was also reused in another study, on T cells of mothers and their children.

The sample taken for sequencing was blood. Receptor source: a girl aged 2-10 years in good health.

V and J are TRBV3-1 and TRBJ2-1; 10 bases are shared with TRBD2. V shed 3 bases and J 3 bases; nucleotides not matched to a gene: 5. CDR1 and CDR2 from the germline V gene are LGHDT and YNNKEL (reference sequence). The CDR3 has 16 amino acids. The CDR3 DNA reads TGTGCCAGCAGCCACCTACTAGCGGGACTCTACAATGAGCAGTTCTTC. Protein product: CASSHLLAGLYNEQFF.

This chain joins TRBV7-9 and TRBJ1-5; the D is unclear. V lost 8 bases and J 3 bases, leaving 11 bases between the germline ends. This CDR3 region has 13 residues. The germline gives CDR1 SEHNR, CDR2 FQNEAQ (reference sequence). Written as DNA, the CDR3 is TGTGCCAGCCTGGGATTAATCAATCAGCCCCAGCATTTT. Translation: CASLGLINQPQHF.

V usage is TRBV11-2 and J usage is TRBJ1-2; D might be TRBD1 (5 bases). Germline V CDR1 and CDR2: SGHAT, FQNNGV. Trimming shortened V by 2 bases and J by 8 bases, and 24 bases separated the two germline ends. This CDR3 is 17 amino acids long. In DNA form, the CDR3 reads TGTGCCAGCAGCTTAACGATGGGGCCGAGGTTCCGGAGCGGCTACACCTTC. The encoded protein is CASSLTMGPRFRSGYTF.

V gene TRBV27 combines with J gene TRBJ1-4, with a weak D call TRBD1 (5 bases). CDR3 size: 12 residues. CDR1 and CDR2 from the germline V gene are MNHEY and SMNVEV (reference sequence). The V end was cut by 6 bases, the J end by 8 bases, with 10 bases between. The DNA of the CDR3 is TGTGCCAGCAGAAGGCAGGGAGAAAAACTGTTTTTT. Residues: CASRRQGEKLFF.

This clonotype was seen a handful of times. The CDR3 DNA follows: TGTGCCAGCAGCTTAGAAGGGGGCTGGACAGATACGCAGTATTTT. Its translation: CASSLEGGWTDTQYF. V usage is TRBV7-9 and J usage is TRBJ2-3; TRBD1 matches at 7 bases. J lost 3 bases, V lost 1 base, and 4 bases had no gene match. The CDR3 is made up of 15 amino acids. CDR1 SEHNR and CDR2 FQNEAQ come from the germline V gene (reference sequence).

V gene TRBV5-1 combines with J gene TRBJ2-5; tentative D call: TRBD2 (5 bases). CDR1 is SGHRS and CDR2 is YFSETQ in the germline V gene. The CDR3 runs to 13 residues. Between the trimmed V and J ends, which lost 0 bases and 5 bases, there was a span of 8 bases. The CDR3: CASSLAGFETQYF. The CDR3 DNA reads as TGCGCCAGCAGCTTGGCGGGATTCGAGACCCAGTACTTC.

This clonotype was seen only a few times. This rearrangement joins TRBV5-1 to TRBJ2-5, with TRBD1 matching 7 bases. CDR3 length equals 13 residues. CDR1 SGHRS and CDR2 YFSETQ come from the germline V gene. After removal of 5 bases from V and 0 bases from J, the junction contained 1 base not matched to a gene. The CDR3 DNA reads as TGCGCCAGCAGTGGGACAGACCAAGAGACCCAGTACTTC. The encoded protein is CASSGTDQETQYF.

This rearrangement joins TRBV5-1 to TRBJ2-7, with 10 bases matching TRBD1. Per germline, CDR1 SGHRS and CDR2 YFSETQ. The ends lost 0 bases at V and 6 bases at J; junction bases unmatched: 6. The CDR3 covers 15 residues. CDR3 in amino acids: CASSLVLGQGSEQYF. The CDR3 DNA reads TGCGCCAGCAGCTTGGTCTTGGGACAGGGGAGCGAGCAGTACTTC.

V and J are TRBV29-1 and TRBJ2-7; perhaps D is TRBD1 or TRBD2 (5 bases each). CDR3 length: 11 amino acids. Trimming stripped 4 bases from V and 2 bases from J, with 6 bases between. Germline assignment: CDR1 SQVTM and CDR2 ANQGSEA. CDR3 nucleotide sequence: TGCAGCGTTGTGGGGGCCTACGAGCAGTACTTC. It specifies CSVVGAYEQYF.

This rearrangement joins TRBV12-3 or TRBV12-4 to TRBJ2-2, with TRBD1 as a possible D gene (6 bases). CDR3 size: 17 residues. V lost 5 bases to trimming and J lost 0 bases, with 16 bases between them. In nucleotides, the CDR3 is TGTGCCAGCAGTGGGCAAACACAGGGACCGAACACCGGGGAGCTGTTTTTT. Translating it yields CASSGQTQGPNTGELFF.

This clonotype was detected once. The chain's CDR3 is CATSRGLAGFEQYF. CDR3 nucleotide sequence: TGTGCCACCAGCAGGGGACTAGCGGGCTTCGAGCAGTACTTC. The chain couples TRBV15 to TRBJ2-7, with 12 bases that match TRBD2. CDR1 is LNHNV, CDR2 YYDKDF, per germline (reference sequence). This CDR3 spans 14 amino acids. V was pared by 3 bases and J by 6 bases, with 3 bases of the junction left unmatched.

The CDR3 bases are TGTGCCAGCAGCCTCTGGGGGCGGGGGGCCGAGAGAAACACAGATACGCAGTATTTT. This gives the protein CASSLWGRGAERNTDTQYF. The chain uses TRBV4-2 and TRBJ2-3, with 8 bases matching TRBD2. The length of the CDR3 is 19 residues. Per germline, CDR1 LGHNA and CDR2 YNFKEQ. Trimming cost V 4 bases and J 2 bases; bases outside gene matches: 17.

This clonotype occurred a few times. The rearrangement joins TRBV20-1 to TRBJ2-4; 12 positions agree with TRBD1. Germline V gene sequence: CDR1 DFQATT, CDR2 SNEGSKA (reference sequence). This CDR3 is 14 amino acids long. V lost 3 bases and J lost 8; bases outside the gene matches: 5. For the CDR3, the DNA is TGCAGTGCTAGCCGGGACAGGGGGCTGGACATTCAGTACTTC. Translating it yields CSASRDRGLDIQYF.

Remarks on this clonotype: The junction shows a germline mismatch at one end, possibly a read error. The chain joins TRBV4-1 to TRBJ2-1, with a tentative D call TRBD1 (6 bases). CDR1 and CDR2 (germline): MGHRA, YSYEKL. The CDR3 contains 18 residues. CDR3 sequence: CASSQAPTGPTLYNERFF. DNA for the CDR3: TGCGCCAGCAGCCAAGCTCCCACAGGGCCAACCCTCTACAATGAGCGGTTCTTC.

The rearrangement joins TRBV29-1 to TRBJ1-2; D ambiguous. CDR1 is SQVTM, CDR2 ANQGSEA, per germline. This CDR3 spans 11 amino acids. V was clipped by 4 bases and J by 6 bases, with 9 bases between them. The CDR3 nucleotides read TGCAGCGTTGGGATCGGGGATGGCTACACCTTC. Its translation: CSVGIGDGYTF. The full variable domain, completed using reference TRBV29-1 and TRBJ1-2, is SAVISQKPSRDICQRGTSLTIQCQVDSQVTMMFWYRQQPGQSLTLIATANQGSEATYESGFVIDKFPISRPNLTFSTLTVSNMSPEDSSIYLCSVGIGDGYTFGSGTRLTVV.

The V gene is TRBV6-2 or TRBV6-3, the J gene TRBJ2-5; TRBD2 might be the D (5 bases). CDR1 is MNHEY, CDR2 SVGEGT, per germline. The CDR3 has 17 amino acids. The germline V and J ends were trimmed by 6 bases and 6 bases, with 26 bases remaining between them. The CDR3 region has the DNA TGTGCCAGCAGCGAACCCCGGACGCCACTGACGGGGAAGACCCAGTACTTC. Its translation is CASSEPRTPLTGKTQYF.

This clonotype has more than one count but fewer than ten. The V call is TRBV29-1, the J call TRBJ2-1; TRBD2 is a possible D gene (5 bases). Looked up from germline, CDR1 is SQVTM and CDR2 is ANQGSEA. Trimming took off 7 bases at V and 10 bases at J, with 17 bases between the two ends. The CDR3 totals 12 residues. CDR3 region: CSAEGGVGEQFF. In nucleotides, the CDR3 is TGCAGCGCCGAGGGTGGAGTAGGAGAGCAGTTCTTC.

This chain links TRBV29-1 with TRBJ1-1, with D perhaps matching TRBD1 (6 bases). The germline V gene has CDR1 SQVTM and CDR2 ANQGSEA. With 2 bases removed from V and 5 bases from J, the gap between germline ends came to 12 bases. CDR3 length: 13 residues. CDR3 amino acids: CSVESGQGTEAFF. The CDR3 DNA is TGCAGCGTTGAATCGGGACAAGGGACTGAAGCTTTCTTT.

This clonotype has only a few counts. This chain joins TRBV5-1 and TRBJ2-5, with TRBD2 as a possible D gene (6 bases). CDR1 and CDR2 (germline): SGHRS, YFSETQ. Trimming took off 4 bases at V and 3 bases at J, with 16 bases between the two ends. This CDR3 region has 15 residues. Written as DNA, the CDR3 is TGCGCCAGCAGCACCCACCCGGGACTTGAAGAGACCCAGTACTTC. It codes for CASSTHPGLEETQYF. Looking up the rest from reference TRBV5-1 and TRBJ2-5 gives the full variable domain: KAGVTQTPRYLIKTRGQQVTLSCSPISGHRSVSWYQQTPGQGLQFLFEYFSETQRNKGNFPGRFSGRQFSNSRSEMNVSTLELGDSALYLCASSTHPGLEETQYFGPGTRLLVL.

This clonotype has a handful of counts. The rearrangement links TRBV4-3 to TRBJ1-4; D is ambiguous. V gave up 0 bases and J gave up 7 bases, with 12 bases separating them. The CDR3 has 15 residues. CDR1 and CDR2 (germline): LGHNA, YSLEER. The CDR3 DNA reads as TGCGCCAGCAGCCAAGACTGGAGCGGAACTGAAAAACTGTTTTTT. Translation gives CASSQDWSGTEKLFF.

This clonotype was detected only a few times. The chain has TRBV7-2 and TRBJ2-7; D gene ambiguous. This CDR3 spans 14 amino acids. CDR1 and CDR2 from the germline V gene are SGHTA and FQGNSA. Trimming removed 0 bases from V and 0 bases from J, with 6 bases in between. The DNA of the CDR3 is TGTGCCAGCAGCTTAGCTGCCATCTCCTACGAGCAGTACTTC. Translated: CASSLAAISYEQYF.

CDR3 residues: CASSEMRGAVYSTQYF. The CDR3 DNA reads as TGTGCCAGCAGTGAAATGCGGGGGGCGGTATATAGTACGCAGTATTTT. This chain joins TRBV2 and TRBJ2-3; TRBD2 matches 8 bases. V lost 2 bases to trimming and J lost 8 bases; unmatched junction nucleotides: 12. CDR1 is SNHLY, CDR2 FYNNEI, per germline. This CDR3 is 16 amino acids long. Full variable domain (outside the CDR3, taken from reference TRBV2 and TRBJ2-3): EPEVTQTPSHQVTQMGQEVILRCVPISNHLYFYWYRQILGQKVEFLVSFYNNEISEKSEIFDDQFSVERPDGSNFTLKIRSTKLEDSAMYFCASSEMRGAVYSTQYFGPGTRLTVL.

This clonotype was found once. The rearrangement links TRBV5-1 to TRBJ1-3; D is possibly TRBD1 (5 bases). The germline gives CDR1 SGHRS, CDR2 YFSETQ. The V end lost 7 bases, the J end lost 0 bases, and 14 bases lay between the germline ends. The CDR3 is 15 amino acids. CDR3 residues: CASRRDGSSGNTIYF. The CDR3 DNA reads TGCGCCAGCCGGAGGGACGGGAGCTCTGGAAACACCATATATTTT.

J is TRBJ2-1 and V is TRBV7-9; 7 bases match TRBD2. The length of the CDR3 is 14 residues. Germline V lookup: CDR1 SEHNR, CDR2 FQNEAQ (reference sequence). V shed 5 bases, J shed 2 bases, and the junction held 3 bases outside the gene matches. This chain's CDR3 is CASSTGGAYNEQFF. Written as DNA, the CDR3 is TGTGCCAGCAGCACTGGGGGGGCCTACAATGAGCAGTTCTTC.